This T cell receptor beta chain stems from a study of blood T cell repertoires in COVID-19. The wider study: PBMCs, B-cell-depleted T cells, or T cells were the source of the cDNA or gDNA that made up the material.

After removal of 3 bases from V and 5 bases from J, the junction contained 5 bases not matched to a gene. CDR1 SGDLS and CDR2 YYNGEE come from the germline V gene. The CDR3 consists of 15 residues. Only in-frame clones appear in the TCRdb table, and some are missing; sequencing was by immunoSEQ multiplex PCR. The sample includes approximately 180,000 clones, 75% to 85% of them seen just once. This clone was detected only once. This clonotype was sampled from a woman in her forties or fifties with acute COVID-19. V gene TRBV9 combines with J gene TRBJ2-5, with TRBD2 matching over 12 bases. The sequenced sample consisted of PBMCs or T cells enriched from blood (not recorded which). Here the CDR3 reads CASSAASGGAETQYF. The CDR3 coding sequence is TGTGCCAGCAGCGCAGCTAGCGGGGGGGCCGAGACCCAGTACTTC.